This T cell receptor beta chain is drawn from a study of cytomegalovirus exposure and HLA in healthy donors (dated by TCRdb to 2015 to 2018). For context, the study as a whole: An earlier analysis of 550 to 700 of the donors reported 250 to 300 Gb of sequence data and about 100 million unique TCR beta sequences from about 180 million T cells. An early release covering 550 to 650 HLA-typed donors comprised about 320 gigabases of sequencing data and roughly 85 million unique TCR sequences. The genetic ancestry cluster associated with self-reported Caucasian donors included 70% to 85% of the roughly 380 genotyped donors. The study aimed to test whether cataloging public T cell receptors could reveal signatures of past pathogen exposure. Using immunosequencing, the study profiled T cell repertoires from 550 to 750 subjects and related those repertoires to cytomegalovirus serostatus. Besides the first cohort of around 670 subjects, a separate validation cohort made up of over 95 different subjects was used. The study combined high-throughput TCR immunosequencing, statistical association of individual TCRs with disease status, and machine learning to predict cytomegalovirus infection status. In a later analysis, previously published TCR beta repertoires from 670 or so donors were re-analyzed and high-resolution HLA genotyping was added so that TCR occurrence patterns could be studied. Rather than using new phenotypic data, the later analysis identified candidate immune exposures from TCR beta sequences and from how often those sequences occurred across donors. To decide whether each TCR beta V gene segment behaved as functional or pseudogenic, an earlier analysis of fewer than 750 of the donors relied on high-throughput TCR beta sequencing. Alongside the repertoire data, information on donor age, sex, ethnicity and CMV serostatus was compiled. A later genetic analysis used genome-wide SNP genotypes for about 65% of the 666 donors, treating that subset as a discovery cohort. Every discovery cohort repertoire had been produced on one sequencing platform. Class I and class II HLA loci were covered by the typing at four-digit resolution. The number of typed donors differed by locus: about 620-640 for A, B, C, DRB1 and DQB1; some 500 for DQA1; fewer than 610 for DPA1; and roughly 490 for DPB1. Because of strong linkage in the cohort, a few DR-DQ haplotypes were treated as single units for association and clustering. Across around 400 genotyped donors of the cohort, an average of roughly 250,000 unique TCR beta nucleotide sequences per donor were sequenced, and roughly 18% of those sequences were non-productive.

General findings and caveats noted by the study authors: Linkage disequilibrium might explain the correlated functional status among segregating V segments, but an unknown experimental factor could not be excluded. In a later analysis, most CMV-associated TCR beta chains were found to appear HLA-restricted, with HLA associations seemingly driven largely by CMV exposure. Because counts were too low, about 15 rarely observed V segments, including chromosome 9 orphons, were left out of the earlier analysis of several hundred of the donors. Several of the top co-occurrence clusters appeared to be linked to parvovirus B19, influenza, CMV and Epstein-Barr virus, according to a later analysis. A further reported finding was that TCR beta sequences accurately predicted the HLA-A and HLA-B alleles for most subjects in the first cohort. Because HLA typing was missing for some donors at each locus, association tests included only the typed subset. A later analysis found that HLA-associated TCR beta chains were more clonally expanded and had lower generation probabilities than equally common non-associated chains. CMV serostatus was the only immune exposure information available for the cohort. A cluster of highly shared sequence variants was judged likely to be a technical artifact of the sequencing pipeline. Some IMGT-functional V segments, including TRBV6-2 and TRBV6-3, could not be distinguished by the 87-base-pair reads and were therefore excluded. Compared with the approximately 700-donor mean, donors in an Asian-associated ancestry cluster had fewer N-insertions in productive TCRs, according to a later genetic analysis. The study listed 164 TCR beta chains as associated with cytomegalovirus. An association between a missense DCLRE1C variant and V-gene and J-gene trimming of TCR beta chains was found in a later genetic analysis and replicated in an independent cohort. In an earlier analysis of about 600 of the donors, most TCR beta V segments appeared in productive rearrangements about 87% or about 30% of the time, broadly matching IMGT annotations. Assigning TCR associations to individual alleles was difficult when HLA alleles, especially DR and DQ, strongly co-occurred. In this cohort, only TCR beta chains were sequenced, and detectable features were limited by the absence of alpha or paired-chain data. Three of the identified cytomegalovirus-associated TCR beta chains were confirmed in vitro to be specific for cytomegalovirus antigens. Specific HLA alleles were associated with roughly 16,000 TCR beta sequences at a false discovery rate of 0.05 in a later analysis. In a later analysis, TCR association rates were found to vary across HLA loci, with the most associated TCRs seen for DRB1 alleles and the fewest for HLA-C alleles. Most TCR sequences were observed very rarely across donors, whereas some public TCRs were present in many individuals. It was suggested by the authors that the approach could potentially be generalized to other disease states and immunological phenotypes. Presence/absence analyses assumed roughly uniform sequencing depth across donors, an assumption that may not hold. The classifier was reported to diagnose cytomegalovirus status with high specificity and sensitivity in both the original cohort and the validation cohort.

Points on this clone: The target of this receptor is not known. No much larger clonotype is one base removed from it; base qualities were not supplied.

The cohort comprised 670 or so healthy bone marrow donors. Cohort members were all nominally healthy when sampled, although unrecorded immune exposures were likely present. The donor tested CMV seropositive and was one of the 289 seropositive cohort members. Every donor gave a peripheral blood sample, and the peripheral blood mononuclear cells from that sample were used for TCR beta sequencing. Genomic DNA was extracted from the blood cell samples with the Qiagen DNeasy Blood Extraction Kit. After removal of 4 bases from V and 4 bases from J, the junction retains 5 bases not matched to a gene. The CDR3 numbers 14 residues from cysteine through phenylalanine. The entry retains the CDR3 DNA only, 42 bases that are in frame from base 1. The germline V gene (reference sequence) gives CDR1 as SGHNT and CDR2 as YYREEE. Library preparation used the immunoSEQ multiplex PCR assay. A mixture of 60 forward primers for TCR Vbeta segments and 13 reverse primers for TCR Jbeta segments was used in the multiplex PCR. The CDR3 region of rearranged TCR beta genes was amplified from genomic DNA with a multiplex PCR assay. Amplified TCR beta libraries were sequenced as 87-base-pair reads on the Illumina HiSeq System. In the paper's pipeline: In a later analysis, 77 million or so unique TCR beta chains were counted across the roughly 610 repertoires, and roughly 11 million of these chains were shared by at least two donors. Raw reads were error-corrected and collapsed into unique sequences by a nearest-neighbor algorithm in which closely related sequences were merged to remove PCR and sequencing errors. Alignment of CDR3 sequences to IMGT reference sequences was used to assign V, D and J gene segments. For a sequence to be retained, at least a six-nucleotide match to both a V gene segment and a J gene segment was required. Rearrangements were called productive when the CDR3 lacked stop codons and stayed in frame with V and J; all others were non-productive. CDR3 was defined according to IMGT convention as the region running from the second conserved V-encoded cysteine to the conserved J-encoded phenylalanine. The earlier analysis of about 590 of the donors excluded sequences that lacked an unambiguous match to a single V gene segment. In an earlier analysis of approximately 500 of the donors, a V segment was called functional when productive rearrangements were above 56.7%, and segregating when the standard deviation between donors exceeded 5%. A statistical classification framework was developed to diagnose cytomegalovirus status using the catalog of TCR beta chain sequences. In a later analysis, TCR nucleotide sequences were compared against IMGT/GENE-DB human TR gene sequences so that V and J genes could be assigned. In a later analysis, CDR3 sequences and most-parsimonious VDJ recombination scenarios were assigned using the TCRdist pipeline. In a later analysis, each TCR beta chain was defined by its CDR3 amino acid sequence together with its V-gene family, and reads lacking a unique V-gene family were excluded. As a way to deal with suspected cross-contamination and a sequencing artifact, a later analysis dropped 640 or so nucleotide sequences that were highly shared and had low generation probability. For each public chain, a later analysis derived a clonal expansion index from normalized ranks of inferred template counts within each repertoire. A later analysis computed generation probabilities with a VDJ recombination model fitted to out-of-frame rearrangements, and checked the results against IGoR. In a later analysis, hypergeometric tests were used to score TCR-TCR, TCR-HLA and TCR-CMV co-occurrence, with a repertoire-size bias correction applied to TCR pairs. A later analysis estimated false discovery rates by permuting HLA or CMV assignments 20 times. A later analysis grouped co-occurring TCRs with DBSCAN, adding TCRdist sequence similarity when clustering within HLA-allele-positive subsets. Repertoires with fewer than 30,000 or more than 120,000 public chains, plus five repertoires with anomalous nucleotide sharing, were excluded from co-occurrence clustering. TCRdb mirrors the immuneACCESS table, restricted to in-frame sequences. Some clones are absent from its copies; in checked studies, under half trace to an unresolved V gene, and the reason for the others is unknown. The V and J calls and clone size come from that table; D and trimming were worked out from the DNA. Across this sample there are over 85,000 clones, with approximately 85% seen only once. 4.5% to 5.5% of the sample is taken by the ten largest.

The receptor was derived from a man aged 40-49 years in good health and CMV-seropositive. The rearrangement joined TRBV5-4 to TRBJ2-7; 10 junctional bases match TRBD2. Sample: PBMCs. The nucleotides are TGTGCCAGCAGCCTACCGGGACTAGCGTACGAGCAGTACTTC. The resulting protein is CASSLPGLAYEQYF.